The 9 T cell receptor beta chains presented below share a single source sample, sequenced in a study of T cell repertoires in cytomegalovirus infection. No antigen is known for these receptors. TCRdb reprocessed the reads via MiXCR and lists one record per CDR3 protein. The sample yields 30,000 to 40,000 distinct CDR3 sequences, roughly 54% seen once. The specimen was CD8+ T cells from cultured PBMCs, collected from culture after CMV antigen stimulation. The receptors derive from a human donor in good health (CMV status not recorded). Some clones in this sample may be carry-over from other donors' samples.

The V and J genes are TRBV7-2 and TRBJ2-4; either TRBD1 or TRBD2 may supply D (5 bases each). The CDR3 extends over 17 amino acids. Germline V gene data show CDR1 as SGHTA and CDR2 as FQGNSA. Trimming cost V 5 bases and J 0 bases, with 17 bases left between them. The CDR3: CASSLGWGRLAKNIQYF. The CDR3 DNA follows: TGTGCCAGCAGCCTGGGGTGGGGACGGCTAGCCAAAAACATTCAGTACTTC.

The rearrangement links TRBV19 to TRBJ1-2; TRBD1 is a possible D gene (5 bases). The germline V and J ends were trimmed by 5 bases and 4 bases, with 14 bases remaining between them. The CDR3 has 14 residues. The germline V gene has CDR1 LNHDA and CDR2 SQIVND (reference sequence). For the CDR3, the DNA is TGTGCCAGTAGTGATGGGGACCGGACCTATGGCTACACCTTC. Protein: CASSDGDRTYGYTF.

The rearrangement joins TRBV27 to TRBJ2-1, with a possible D match to TRBD1 (6 bases). The CDR3 runs to 15 residues. The V gene lost 0 bases and the J gene lost 4 bases, with 10 bases spanning the gap. In germline, CDR1 is MNHEY, CDR2 SMNVEV (reference sequence). The CDR3 is CASSLSWTAYNEQFF. The CDR3 DNA reads as TGTGCCAGCAGTTTATCCTGGACAGCTTACAATGAGCAGTTCTTC.

The chain links TRBV7-2 to TRBJ2-2; D remains ambiguous. The germline gives CDR1 SGHTA, CDR2 FQGNSA. The V gene lost 4 bases and the J gene lost 2 bases, with 8 bases spanning the gap. This CDR3 has 14 residues. The CDR3 DNA follows: TGTGCCAGCAGCTCCGGACCCAACACCGGGGAGCTGTTTTTT. It is translated as CASSSGPNTGELFF.

The chain couples TRBV4-1 to TRBJ2-5; TRBD2 might be the D (7 bases). With 3 bases removed from V and 5 bases from J, the gap between germline ends came to 19 bases. CDR1 is MGHRA, CDR2 YSYEKL, per germline. The CDR3 is 16 amino acids. The chain's CDR3 is CASSQSEGGSRETQYF. The CDR3, as DNA: TGCGCCAGCAGCCAGTCCGAGGGGGGGAGCCGGGAGACCCAGTACTTC.

The chain employs TRBV11-2 and TRBJ1-2, with 8 bases lining up with TRBD1. J lost 4 bases, V lost 1 base, and 8 bases had no gene match. The germline V gene has CDR1 SGHAT and CDR2 FQNNGV. The CDR3 has 16 residues. CDR3 sequence reads: CASSLGNSGGGYGYTF. The CDR3, as DNA: TGTGCCAGCAGCTTAGGAAATTCAGGGGGCGGCTATGGCTACACCTTC.

This chain connects TRBV6-5 to TRBJ2-1, with D uncertain. The CDR3 is 15 amino acids. Germline V gene data show CDR1 as MNHEY and CDR2 as SVGAGI. V was shortened by 0 bases and J by 3 bases, with 9 bases between the two germline ends. CDR3 amino acids: CASSYSTAGYNEQFF. The CDR3 nucleotides are TGTGCCAGCAGTTACTCAACAGCCGGCTACAATGAGCAGTTCTTC.

V is TRBV2 and J is TRBJ1-3; 7 nucleotides match TRBD1. The length of the CDR3 is 16 residues. Germline V CDR1 and CDR2: SNHLY, FYNNEI. The junction had 11 bases not matched to a gene; V was cut back by 6 bases and J by 3 bases. Here the CDR3 reads CASRFNRGSNGNTIYF. The DNA of the CDR3 is TGTGCCAGCAGGTTTAACAGGGGCTCGAATGGAAACACCATATATTTT.

Here the CDR3 reads CASSPLVRPDGTEAFF. CDR3 nucleotide sequence: TGTGCCAGCAGCCCTCTGGTAAGACCGGATGGCACTGAAGCTTTCTTT. This chain joins TRBV3-1 and TRBJ1-1; D gene ambiguous. Germline V gene data show CDR1 as LGHDT and CDR2 as YNNKEL (reference sequence). Trimming took off 4 bases at V and 4 bases at J, with 19 bases between the two ends. The CDR3 extends over 16 amino acids.